This TCR beta chain was captured by sequencing in a study of identical twins. One entry per CDR3 protein, called by TCRdb with MiXCR from the 5' RACE reads. The sample has hundreds of thousands of distinct CDR3 sequences, 6% to 8% seen once; the top ten hold approximately 5.4%. The CDR3 has 15 residues. CDR1 and CDR2 from the germline V gene are SGHRS and YFSETQ. Trimming took 0 bases from V and 4 from J; bases not matched to a gene: 4. The sample was also linked to a second study, of yellow fever vaccine responses in identical twins.

The chain links TRBV5-1 to TRBJ2-1, with TRBD2 identical over 7 bases. The sequence was collected from a woman between 18 and 29 years old in good health. Material for sequencing was CD8+ T cells sorted from blood. This CDR3 is CASSLVGTTYNEQFF. CDR3 DNA: TGCGCCAGCAGCTTGGTTGGGACTACATACAATGAGCAGTTCTTC.